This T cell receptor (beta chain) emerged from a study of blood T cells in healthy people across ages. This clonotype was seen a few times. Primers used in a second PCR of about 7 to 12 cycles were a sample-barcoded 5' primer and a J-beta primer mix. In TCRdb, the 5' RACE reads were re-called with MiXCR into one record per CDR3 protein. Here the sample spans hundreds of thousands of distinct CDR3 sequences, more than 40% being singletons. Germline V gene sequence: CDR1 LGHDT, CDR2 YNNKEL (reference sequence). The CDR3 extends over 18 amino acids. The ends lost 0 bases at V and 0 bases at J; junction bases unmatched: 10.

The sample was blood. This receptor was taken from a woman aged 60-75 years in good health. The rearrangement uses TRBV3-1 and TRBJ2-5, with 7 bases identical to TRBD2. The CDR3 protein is CASSQDISSGDYQETQYF. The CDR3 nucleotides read TGTGCCAGCAGCCAAGATATTAGCAGCGGGGACTACCAAGAGACCCAGTACTTC.